These T cell receptor beta chains were read from a single sample in a study of Ad26.COV2.S vaccination and SARS-CoV-2 variants. Assay used: immunoSEQ multiplex PCR; TCRdb lists only in-frame clones, some missing. The sample lists some 180,000 clones; roughly 89% were seen once. The material sequenced was peripheral blood, taken after recovery from COVID-19. These TCRs come from a human donor who had recovered from COVID-19. CDR3s include the opening cysteine and the closing phenylalanine or tryptophan. The D gene is left open where the match is weak. Expanded clones are given a class, and other clones once, few, many or no size at all.

clone size | J gene | D gene | V gene | CDR3 DNA | CDR3 protein
once | TRBJ2-5 | TRBD2 | TRBV5-1 | TGCGCCAGCAGCTCGCTAGCGGGAGCGAGATCGGAGACCCAGTACTTC | CASSSLAGARSETQYF
many | TRBJ2-7 | - | TRBV3-1/TRBV3-2 | TGTGCCAGCAGCACATTACGAGGGGGGCAGTACTTC | CASSTLRGGQYF
- | TRBJ1-5 | TRBD1 | TRBV11-1 | TGTGCCAGCACCCTACAGGGGGTTAGCAATCAGCCCCAGCATTTT | CASTLQGVSNQPQHF
- | TRBJ1-5 | - | TRBV6-1 | TGTGCCAGCAGTGAACCGCGAGACAAGAAGCGCAATCAGCCCCAGCATTTT | CASSEPRDKKRNQPQHF
- | TRBJ2-7 | - | TRBV21-1 | TGTGCCAGCAGCAAAGAAACAACAGGGTACGAGCAGTACTTC | CASSKETTGYEQYF
- | TRBJ1-5 | - | TRBV7-9 | TGTGCCAGCAGCTTAAACTCAAGGGAGCCCCAGCATTTT | CASSLNSREPQHF
- | TRBJ2-1 | - | TRBV6-5 | TGTGCCAGCGGCTACAATGAGCAGTTCTTC | CASGYNEQFF
- | TRBJ1-1 | TRBD1 | TRBV27 | TGTGCCAGCAGTCCTACAGGGGGGACTGAAGCTTTCTTT | CASSPTGGTEAFF
few | TRBJ2-7 | TRBD1 | TRBV5-1 | TGCGCCAGCAGCTCGACAGGGGATTCGCGCGAGCAGTACTTC | CASSSTGDSREQYF
few | TRBJ1-1 | - | TRBV18 | TGTGCCAGCTCACCAGGCAGAGACCGGCCTCGGGGCACTGAAGCTTTCTTT | CASSPGRDRPRGTEAFF
- | TRBJ2-6 | - | TRBV9 | TGTGCCAGCAGCGTAGACCCAGCAGGAGGGTCTGGGGCCAACGTCCTGACTTTC | CASSVDPAGGSGANVLTF
once | TRBJ1-5 | TRBD1 | TRBV3-1/TRBV3-2 | TGTGCCAGCAGCTCCTCGACAGGGGGCAATCAGCCCCAGCATTTT | CASSSSTGGNQPQHF
- | TRBJ1-2 | - | TRBV5-1 | TGCGCCAGCAGCTCGGAGGACGGATCTAACTATGGCTACACCTTC | CASSSEDGSNYGYTF
few | TRBJ1-2 | TRBD1 | TRBV7-9 | TGTGCCAGCAGCGCTACGGGACAGACGGGAGGCTACACCTTC | CASSATGQTGGYTF
few | TRBJ2-3 | - | TRBV25-1 | TGTGCCAGCAGTGGTGGAGATACGCAGTATTTT | CASSGGDTQYF
- | TRBJ2-7 | TRBD1 | TRBV6-5 | TGTGCCAGCAGTTCTACAGGGGTTTACAGCTCCTACGAGCAGTACTTC | CASSSTGVYSSYEQYF
- | TRBJ1-4 | TRBD1 | TRBV28 | TGTGCCAGCAGTTTATGGGGACAGGGAAAAGAAAAACTGTTTTTT | CASSLWGQGKEKLFF
- | TRBJ1-1 | - | TRBV28 | TGTGCCAGCATCCACTGGGGGGGGAACACTGAAGCTTTCTTT | CASIHWGGNTEAFF
- | TRBJ1-1 | - | TRBV5-1 | TGCGCCAGCAGCGCGGGGACGGTTAACACTGAAGCTTTCTTT | CASSAGTVNTEAFF